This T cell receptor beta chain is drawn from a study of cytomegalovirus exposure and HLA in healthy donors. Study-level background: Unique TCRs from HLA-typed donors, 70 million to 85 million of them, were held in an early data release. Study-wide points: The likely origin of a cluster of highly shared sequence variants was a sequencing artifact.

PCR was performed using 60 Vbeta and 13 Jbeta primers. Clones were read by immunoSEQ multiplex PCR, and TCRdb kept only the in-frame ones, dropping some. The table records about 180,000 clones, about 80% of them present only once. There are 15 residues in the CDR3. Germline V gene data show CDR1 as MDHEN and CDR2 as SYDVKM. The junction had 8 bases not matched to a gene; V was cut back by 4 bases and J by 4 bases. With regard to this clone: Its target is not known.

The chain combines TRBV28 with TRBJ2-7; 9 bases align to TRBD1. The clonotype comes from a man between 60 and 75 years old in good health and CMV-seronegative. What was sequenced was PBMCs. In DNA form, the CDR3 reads TGTGCCAGCAGTTCCCGGGACAGGGCCTCTTACGAGCAGTACTTC. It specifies CASSSRDRASYEQYF.